Following are 23 T cell receptor beta chains from one sample sequenced in a study of shared clonotypes between healthy human individuals. Profiling relied on immunoSEQ multiplex PCR, and the TCRdb table lists in-frame clones only, not all of them. The sample lists some 550,000 clones; about 97% were seen once. Sequenced: naive CD4+ T cells sorted from blood. As for subset: CD45RA+ positively selected. The receptor set was obtained from a woman in her twenties or thirties in good health.

The chain uses TRBV7-9 and TRBJ2-6, with D uncertain. The V end was cut by 1 base, the J end by 0 bases, with 7 bases between. This CDR3 has 16 residues. Germline V gene lookup returns CDR1 SEHNR and CDR2 FQNEAQ (reference sequence). CDR3 region: CASSLGGFSGANVLTF. The CDR3 bases are TGTGCCAGCAGCTTAGGGGGATTCTCTGGGGCCAACGTCCTGACTTTC.

The gene calls are TRBV11-2 and TRBJ2-7, with D possibly TRBD1 on 6 matching bases. The CDR3 is 15 residues long. Germline V gene data show CDR1 as SGHAT and CDR2 as FQNNGV. The V and J ends lost 4 bases and 2 bases respectively, with 15 bases between them. In DNA, the CDR3 is TGTGCCAGCAGCTCTCAGGGGCAGGGGACCTACGAGCAGTACTTC. The encoded protein is CASSSQGQGTYEQYF.

V usage is TRBV5-5 and J usage is TRBJ2-7; D perhaps matches TRBD2 (6 bases). The V end lost 1 base, the J end lost 5 bases, and 13 bases lay between the germline ends. Germline V gene sequence: CDR1 SGHKS, CDR2 YYEKEE (reference sequence). The CDR3 runs 14 residues. The CDR3 reads CASSLTSREHEQYF. CDR3 nucleotide sequence: TGTGCCAGCAGCTTGACTAGCAGAGAGCACGAGCAGTACTTC.

V gene TRBV18 combines with J gene TRBJ2-1; 12 nucleotides agree with TRBD2. The CDR3 length is 16 residues. Germline V CDR1 and CDR2: KGHSH, LQKENI. The ends lost 3 bases at V and 6 bases at J; junction bases unmatched: 6. CDR3 sequence: CASSPRTSGDFNEQFF. CDR3 DNA: TGTGCCAGCTCACCTCGGACTAGCGGGGACTTCAATGAGCAGTTCTTC.

The chain joins TRBV30 to TRBJ2-7; the D gene is possibly TRBD1 (5 bases). The length of the CDR3 is 13 residues. Trimming shortened V by 0 bases and J by 5 bases, and 11 bases separated the two germline ends. Germline V gives CDR1 GTSNPN, CDR2 SVGIG (reference sequence). CDR3 amino acids: CAWSVGRVDEQYF. DNA for the CDR3: TGTGCCTGGAGTGTGGGCAGGGTTGACGAGCAGTACTTC.

The gene calls are TRBV11-2 and TRBJ1-4; D call uncertain. V shed 0 bases and J shed 5 bases, with 13 bases lying between them. This CDR3 is 16 amino acids long. CDR1 and CDR2 from the germline V gene are SGHAT and FQNNGV. CDR3 residues: CASSLDRASGNEKLFF. The CDR3 DNA sequence: TGTGCCAGCAGCTTAGATAGGGCTTCGGGGAATGAAAAACTGTTTTTT.

The V gene is TRBV15, the J gene TRBJ1-1; perhaps TRBD1 as D (6 bases). V lost 3 bases, J lost 1 base, and 9 bases lay in between. CDR1 is LNHNV and CDR2 is YYDKDF in the germline V gene (reference sequence). The CDR3 runs 14 residues. The CDR3 is CATSSHRENTEAFF. In DNA form, the CDR3 reads TGTGCCACCAGCAGCCACAGGGAGAACACTGAAGCTTTCTTT.

The V call is TRBV28, the J call TRBJ1-2; 10 bases fit TRBD1. Germline lookup yields CDR1 MDHEN and CDR2 SYDVKM. There are 15 residues in the CDR3. V shed 1 base and J 8 bases; nucleotides not matched to a gene: 7. The CDR3 is CASSLFPGQGSGYTF. CDR3 sequence (DNA): TGTGCCAGCAGTTTATTCCCGGGACAGGGGTCAGGCTACACCTTC.

This sequence joins TRBV18 and TRBJ2-7; D is possibly TRBD2 (5 bases). The germline V and J ends were trimmed by 5 bases and 1 base, with 18 bases remaining between them. CDR1 and CDR2 from the germline V gene are KGHSH and LQKENI. The CDR3 length is 16 residues. The DNA of the CDR3 is TGTGCCAGCTCAGCCGTAGGACTTCTACCTTCCTACGAGCAGTACTTC. It yields the protein CASSAVGLLPSYEQYF.

The chain has TRBV19 and TRBJ1-5, with 9 bases lining up with TRBD1. Germline lookup yields CDR1 LNHDA and CDR2 SQIVND (reference sequence). CDR3 length: 15 amino acids. Losses at the gene ends were 7 bases for V and 7 bases for J; bases not matched to a gene: 11. This CDR3 reads CASTPTGTGSQPQHF. The CDR3 DNA follows: TGTGCCAGTACCCCAACCGGGACAGGGTCACAGCCCCAGCATTTT.

V and J are TRBV30 and TRBJ2-5; 7 bases match TRBD1. The end of the DNA fits TRBJ2-7 better, so the J call may be wrong. CDR1 GTSNPN and CDR2 SVGIG come from the germline V gene (reference sequence). The CDR3 contains 16 residues. The CDR3 DNA reads as TGTGCCTGGAGTCCGAATCCTAGGGGACAGAGCTACGAGCAGTACTTC. Translating gives CAWSPNPRGQSYEQYF.

V and J are TRBV5-4 and TRBJ2-7; 11 nucleotides agree with TRBD1. This CDR3 is 15 amino acids long. Trimming took 3 bases from V and 5 from J; bases not matched to a gene: 7. Germline CDR1 and CDR2: SGHNT and YYREEE (reference sequence). CDR3 sequence: CASSSLRDRGNEQYF. For the CDR3, the DNA is TGTGCCAGCAGCTCACTCCGGGACAGGGGGAACGAGCAGTACTTC. Filled out from reference TRBV5-4 and TRBJ2-7, the complete variable domain reads ETGVTQSPTHLIKTRGQQVTLRCSSQSGHNTVSWYQQALGQGPQFIFQYYREEENGRGNFPPRFSGLQFPNYSSELNVNALELDDSALYLCASSSLRDRGNEQYFGPGTRLTVT.

This clone was seen a single time. The chain carries TRBV6-5 and TRBJ2-4; possible D gene TRBD1, 5 bases. Germline CDR1 MNHEY, CDR2 SVGAGI. V lost 2 bases and J 8 bases, leaving 13 bases between the germline ends. This CDR3 contains 14 residues. The DNA of the CDR3 is TGTGCCAGCAGTTACCGGCAGGGCGCGTACATTCAGTACTTC. It translates to CASSYRQGAYIQYF.

The DNA for the CDR3 is TGCGCCAGCAGTGAGTCGATGGGCGCGTACTATGGCTACACCTTC. It yields the protein CASSESMGAYYGYTF. The chain employs TRBV10-2 and TRBJ1-2; D ambiguous. Trimming left V 0 bases short and J 3 bases short, with 11 bases between. This CDR3 spans 15 amino acids. Germline-derived CDR1 and CDR2 are WSHSY and SAAADI.

With respect to this clone: The sample has other DNA sequences that encode this CDR3 too. The DNA for the CDR3 is TGTGCCAGTAGTCTTACAGATACGCAGTATTTT. This sequence encodes CASSLTDTQYF. The genes are TRBV19 and TRBJ2-3; D call uncertain. CDR1 is LNHDA and CDR2 is SQIVND in the germline V gene (reference sequence). Trimming removed 5 bases at V and 3 bases at J, with 3 bases between. The CDR3 consists of 11 residues.

The chain is built from TRBV28 and TRBJ2-3, with 7 bases aligning to TRBD2. This CDR3 contains 15 residues. The germline V gene has CDR1 MDHEN and CDR2 SYDVKM. V lost 4 bases to trimming and J lost 2 bases; unmatched junction nucleotides: 6. The CDR3 DNA follows: TGTGCCAGCAGTTCCCGAGCGGGATTCACAGATACGCAGTATTTT. It translates to CASSSRAGFTDTQYF. The full variable domain, rest sourced from reference TRBV28 and TRBJ2-3, is DVKVTQSSRYLVKRTGEKVFLECVQDMDHENMFWYRQDPGLGLRLIYFSYDVKMKEKGDIPEGYSVSREKKERFSLILESASTNQTSMYLCASSSRAGFTDTQYFGPGTRLTVL.

The J gene is TRBJ1-6, the V gene TRBV6-5, with 7 bases lining up with TRBD1. This CDR3 has 15 amino acids. With V trimmed by 2 bases and J by 3 bases, 1 base remained unmatched. Germline CDR1 and CDR2: MNHEY and SVGAGI. CDR3 in DNA: TGTGCCAGCAGTTACGGGACAGTCTATAATTCACCCCTCCACTTT. It encodes CASSYGTVYNSPLHF.

This clone was seen once. The chain employs TRBV4-1 and TRBJ2-1; 10 bases map to TRBD2. V shed 0 bases, J shed 4 bases, and the junction held 9 bases outside the gene matches. CDR1 and CDR2 from the germline V gene are MGHRA and YSYEKL. CDR3 length: 18 amino acids. The DNA of the CDR3 is TGCGCCAGCAGCCAAGACACTAGCGGGATCTGGACTTACAATGAGCAGTTCTTC. This gives the protein CASSQDTSGIWTYNEQFF.

This clone was detected once. The rearrangement uses TRBV5-4 and TRBJ1-2; D remains unclear. V was clipped by 0 bases and J by 8 bases, with 11 bases between them. The CDR3 has 13 residues. The germline CDR1 and CDR2 sequences are SGHNT and YYREEE (reference sequence). CDR3 DNA: TGTGCCAGCAGCTTGGAAGGGTTCTGGGGCTACACCTTC. Translation gives CASSLEGFWGYTF. Variable domain in full (rest from reference TRBV5-4 and TRBJ1-2): ETGVTQSPTHLIKTRGQQVTLRCSSQSGHNTVSWYQQALGQGPQFIFQYYREEENGRGNFPPRFSGLQFPNYSSELNVNALELDDSALYLCASSLEGFWGYTFGSGTRLTVV.

The chain employs TRBV5-4 and TRBJ2-2; 12 bases match TRBD2. The V gene's germline CDR1 is SGHNT and CDR2 YYREEE (reference sequence). V was clipped by 0 bases and J by 3 bases; unmatched bases: 0. This CDR3 has 16 residues. Here the CDR3 DNA reads TGTGCCAGCAGCTTGGGACTAGCGGGAGACACCGGGGAGCTGTTTTTT. Translating gives CASSLGLAGDTGELFF.

The chain couples TRBV2 to TRBJ2-5, with TRBD1 identical over 8 bases. This CDR3 spans 15 amino acids. V shed 0 bases and J 4 bases; nucleotides not matched to a gene: 4. CDR1 is SNHLY, CDR2 FYNNEI, per germline. CDR3 coding DNA: TGTGCCAGCAGTGAAGCGCAGGGGGCGGGAGAGACCCAGTACTTC. It encodes CASSEAQGAGETQYF.

The gene calls are TRBV19 and TRBJ1-2, with 7 bases aligning to TRBD1. CDR3 length: 15 amino acids. CDR1 is LNHDA, CDR2 SQIVND, per germline (reference sequence). J was trimmed by 1 base and V by 3 bases; bases with no gene match: 5. The CDR3 sequence is CASSMHGTDNYGYTF. CDR3 coding DNA: TGTGCCAGTAGTATGCACGGGACAGATAACTATGGCTACACCTTC.

About this clone itself: Other DNA sequences within the sample encode an identical CDR3. The rearrangement links TRBV5-1 to TRBJ2-3; no clear D gene. The CDR3 covers 14 residues. V lost 0 bases and J 0 bases, leaving 5 bases between the germline ends. Germline CDR1 and CDR2: SGHRS and YFSETQ. The CDR3 is CASSLGSSTDTQYF. The CDR3 DNA reads TGCGCCAGCAGCTTGGGCAGTAGCACAGATACGCAGTATTTT.